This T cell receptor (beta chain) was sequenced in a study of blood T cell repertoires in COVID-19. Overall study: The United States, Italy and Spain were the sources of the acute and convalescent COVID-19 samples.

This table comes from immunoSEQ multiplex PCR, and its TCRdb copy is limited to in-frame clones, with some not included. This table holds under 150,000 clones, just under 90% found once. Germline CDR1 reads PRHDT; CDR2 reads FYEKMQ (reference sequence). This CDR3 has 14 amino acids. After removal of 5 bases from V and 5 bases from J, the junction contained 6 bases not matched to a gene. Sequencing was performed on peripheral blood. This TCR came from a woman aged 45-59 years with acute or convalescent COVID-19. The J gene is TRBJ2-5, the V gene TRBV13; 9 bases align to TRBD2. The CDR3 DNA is TGTGCCAGCAGCCTGGCGGGAGGGCCGGAGACCCAGTACTTC. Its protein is CASSLAGGPETQYF.